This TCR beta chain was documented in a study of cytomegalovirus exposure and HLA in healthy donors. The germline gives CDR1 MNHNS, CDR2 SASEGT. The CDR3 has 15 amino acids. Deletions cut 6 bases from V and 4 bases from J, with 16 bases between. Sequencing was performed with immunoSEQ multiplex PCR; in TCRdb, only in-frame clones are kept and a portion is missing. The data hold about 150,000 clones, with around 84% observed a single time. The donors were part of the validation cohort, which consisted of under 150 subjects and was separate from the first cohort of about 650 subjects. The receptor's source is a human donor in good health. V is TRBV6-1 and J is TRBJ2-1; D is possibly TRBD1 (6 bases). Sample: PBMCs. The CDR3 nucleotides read TGTGCCAGCAGGGCGAACAGGGAATGGTACAATGAGCAGTTCTTC. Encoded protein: CASRANREWYNEQFF.